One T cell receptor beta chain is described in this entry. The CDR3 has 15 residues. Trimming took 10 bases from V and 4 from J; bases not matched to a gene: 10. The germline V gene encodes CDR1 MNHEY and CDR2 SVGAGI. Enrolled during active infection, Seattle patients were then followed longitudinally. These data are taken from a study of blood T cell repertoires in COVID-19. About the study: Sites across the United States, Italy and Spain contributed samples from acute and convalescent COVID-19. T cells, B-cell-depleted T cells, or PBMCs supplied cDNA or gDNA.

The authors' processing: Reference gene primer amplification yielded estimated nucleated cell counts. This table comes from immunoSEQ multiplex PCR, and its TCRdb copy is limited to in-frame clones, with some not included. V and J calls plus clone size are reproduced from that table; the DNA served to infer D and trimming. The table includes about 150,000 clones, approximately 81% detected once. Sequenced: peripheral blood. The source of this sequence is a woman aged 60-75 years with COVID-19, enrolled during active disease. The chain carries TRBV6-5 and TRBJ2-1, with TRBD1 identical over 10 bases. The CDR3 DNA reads TGTGCCACCGCAGGGGACAGGGGAACTTACAATGAGCAGTTCTTC. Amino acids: CATAGDRGTYNEQFF.